The clone carrying this T cell receptor (beta chain) is medium-sized (0.01 to 0.1%). Its cognate antigen is unknown. CDR3 length: 13 amino acids. The germline CDR1 and CDR2 sequences are LNHDA and SQIVND (reference sequence). Trimming shortened V by 6 bases and J by 6 bases, and 14 bases separated the two germline ends. The United States was where all participants with HIV were treated. This entry belongs to a study of long-term antiretroviral therapy in people with HIV. Across the whole study: The 2015 immediate-ART recommendation was preceded by the earliest samples by about a decade. General study results and limits: Pre-ART expanded clones dominated the repertoire at every time point.

The libraries were made with immunoSEQ v3.0 at survey level. The table came from immunoSEQ multiplex PCR; TCRdb's copy has only in-frame clones and leaves some out. The sample consists of 25,000 or so clones, roughly 90% of them appearing once. The rearrangement joins TRBV19 to TRBJ1-1; tentatively, D is TRBD1 (5 bases). Sequenced material: unsorted PBMCs, taken 0.5 years after starting antiretroviral therapy. The receptor's source is a woman younger than 30 with HIV. CDR3: CASRPGSLAEAFF. The CDR3 coding sequence is TGTGCCAGTAGGCCAGGGAGTTTGGCTGAAGCTTTCTTT.